This T cell receptor beta chain originates from a study of PD-1 blockade in mismatch repair-deficient tumors. Study-wide context: Patients had approximately 12 mismatch repair-deficient cancer types, all previously treated and progressing. Notes on the study in general: After pembrolizumab, tumor-resident clones rose rapidly, then generally contracted before radiologic responses.

The CDR3 length is 11 residues. V shed 6 bases and J 7 bases; nucleotides not matched to a gene: 5. Per the germline V gene, CDR1 is DFQATT and CDR2 is SNEGSKA (reference sequence). The table came from immunoSEQ multiplex PCR; TCRdb's copy has only in-frame clones and leaves some out. This table holds tens of thousands of clones, 60% to 80% found once. All patients were mismatch repair deficient, assessed by either PCR or immunohistochemistry. A few pembrolizumab responders had their TCRs sequenced. Turning to this clone: The antigen is not known. The identical CDR3 is also encoded by other nucleotide sequences in the sample.

The receptor's source is an adult with mismatch repair-deficient cancer. The sequences come from peripheral blood, collected 2 weeks after starting pembrolizumab. V is TRBV20-1 and J is TRBJ1-1; 7 bases align to TRBD1. Here the CDR3 reads CSAPGGGEAFF. Written as DNA, the CDR3 is TGCAGTGCCCCAGGGGGTGGTGAAGCTTTCTTT.